The 17 T cell receptor beta chains below were found in one sample sequenced in a study of shared clonotypes between healthy human individuals. Measured with immunoSEQ multiplex PCR; TCRdb has only the in-frame clones, and not every one. The sample shows 470,000 or so clones, about 72% of them seen only once. Sequencing used PBMCs. These receptors all come from a woman aged 40 to 49 in good health. Some clones in this sample may be carry-over from other donors' samples.

V usage is TRBV9 and J usage is TRBJ1-1, with 9 bases matching TRBD1. Germline V gives CDR1 SGDLS, CDR2 YYNGEE. The CDR3 length is 15 residues. With V trimmed by 3 bases and J by 3 bases, 6 bases remained unmatched. The DNA for the CDR3 is TGTGCCAGCAGCGAGGACAGGGGCGTGTACACTGAAGCTTTCTTT. It yields the protein CASSEDRGVYTEAFF.

V is TRBV5-1 and J is TRBJ2-3, with 16 positions matching TRBD2. Unmatched junction bases numbered 10, after V lost 0 bases and J lost 3 bases. Germline loops: CDR1 SGHRS, CDR2 YFSETQ. The CDR3 length is 20 residues. The CDR3 loop is CASSLVSPGLAGGPTDTQYF. DNA for the CDR3: TGCGCCAGCAGCTTGGTTAGCCCGGGACTAGCGGGAGGGCCTACAGATACGCAGTATTTT.

V gene TRBV30 combines with J gene TRBJ2-7, with TRBD1 identical over 10 bases. The V and J ends lost 2 bases and 4 bases, in that order; junction bases with no gene match: 8. The CDR3 spans 15 residues. CDR1 GTSNPN and CDR2 SVGIG come from the germline V gene (reference sequence). The CDR3 loop is CAWSPRDRGSYEQYF. The CDR3 region has the DNA TGTGCCTGGAGTCCACGGGACAGGGGATCGTACGAGCAGTACTTC.

The chain recombines TRBV28 with TRBJ1-2; D gene ambiguous. Germline V gene lookup returns CDR1 MDHEN and CDR2 SYDVKM. Trimming removed 8 bases at V and 5 bases at J, with 15 bases between. This CDR3 region has 13 residues. This CDR3 reads CASGDRNGYGYTF. Here the CDR3 DNA reads TGTGCCAGCGGAGACCGGAATGGATATGGCTACACCTTC.

The gene calls are TRBV2 and TRBJ2-7, with 12 bases fitting TRBD2. The end of the DNA aligns better with TRBJ2-5, so the J call may be wrong. The germline CDR1 and CDR2 sequences are SNHLY and FYNNEI. The CDR3 length is 15 residues. CDR3 coding DNA: TGTGCCAGCAGTAGCCTAGCGGGAGGGCAAGAGACCCAGTACTTC. Amino acids: CASSSLAGGQETQYF.

V and J are TRBV10-3 and TRBJ2-2; 8 nucleotides align to TRBD1. The CDR3 length is 14 residues. Germline lookup yields CDR1 ENHRY and CDR2 SYGVKD. V lost 7 bases to trimming and J lost 3 bases; unmatched junction nucleotides: 4. This chain's CDR3 is CAITPTGDTGELFF. CDR3 DNA sequence: TGTGCCATCACACCGACAGGGGACACCGGGGAGCTGTTTTTT.

The J gene is TRBJ2-7, the V gene TRBV14; no clear D gene. The J call is in doubt because the DNA end fits TRBJ2-1 better. The CDR3 length is 12 residues. Germline V gene sequence: CDR1 SGHDN, CDR2 FVKESK. The CDR3 region has the DNA TGTGCCAGCAGCCAAGAAGGACCTCACCAGTTCTTC. Translating it yields CASSQEGPHQFF.

The V call is TRBV9, the J call TRBJ2-7; weak D call: TRBD2 (5 bases). This CDR3 contains 14 residues. Trimming took off 0 bases at V and 2 bases at J, with 9 bases between the two ends. Per germline, CDR1 SGDLS and CDR2 YYNGEE. The CDR3 protein is CASSVAGKAYEQYF. Here the CDR3 DNA reads TGTGCCAGCAGCGTAGCGGGAAAAGCCTACGAGCAGTACTTC.

This clone has just one count. This chain uses TRBV5-1 with TRBJ2-3, with 10 positions matching TRBD2. This CDR3 spans 18 amino acids. Trimming took 3 bases from V and 3 from J; bases not matched to a gene: 13. The germline V gene has CDR1 SGHRS and CDR2 YFSETQ. CDR3 bases: TGCGCCAGCAGCTCTTCAATCCCGGGACTAGCGAATACAGATACGCAGTATTTT. Translating it yields CASSSSIPGLANTDTQYF.

The rearrangement links TRBV7-8 to TRBJ2-7; 7 bases line up with TRBD1. J was trimmed by 0 bases and V by 6 bases; bases with no gene match: 11. CDR1 SGHVS and CDR2 FQNEAQ come from the germline V gene. The CDR3 has 16 amino acids. The CDR3 sequence: CASRRLPGQSSYEQYF. The CDR3 nucleotides are TGTGCCAGCAGAAGATTACCGGGACAGAGCTCCTACGAGCAGTACTTC.

This rearrangement joins TRBV4-3 to TRBJ1-2, with 10 bases lining up with TRBD1. The V segment lost 4 bases and the J segment 4 bases; nucleotides outside the gene matches: 0. The CDR3 has 13 amino acids. CDR1 and CDR2 from the germline V gene are LGHNA and YSLEER. The CDR3: CASSRDRGYGYTF. As DNA, the CDR3 is TGCGCCAGCAGCCGGGACAGGGGCTATGGCTACACCTTC.

V and J are TRBV29-1 and TRBJ2-1, with D possibly being TRBD1 (6 bases). The CDR3 has 14 residues. Trimming removed 1 base at V and 10 bases at J, with 17 bases between. Germline V gene lookup returns CDR1 SQVTM and CDR2 ANQGSEA. Written as DNA, the CDR3 is TGCAGCGTTGAAGGGACAGACCATGGGGGCGAGCAGTTCTTC. This translates into CSVEGTDHGGEQFF.

The V gene is TRBV14, the J gene TRBJ2-1, with 9 bases matching TRBD2. This CDR3 has 16 amino acids. With 4 bases clipped from V and 7 bases from J, the junction kept 11 bases outside the gene matches. Per germline, CDR1 SGHDN and CDR2 FVKESK. CDR3 protein: CASSPGLARRRNEQFF. The CDR3 DNA reads TGTGCCAGCAGCCCCGGACTAGCGAGGAGGAGAAATGAGCAGTTCTTC.

On this clone: The junction does not match germline at one end; this may be a read error. Additional DNA sequences in this sample encode the identical CDR3. The rearrangement links TRBV2 to TRBJ1-1; D not resolved. The CDR3 is 14 amino acids. CDR1 is SNHLY and CDR2 is FYNNEI in the germline V gene. The CDR3 bases are TGCGCCAGCATCTATTTGTGGGCGAACACTGAAGCTTTCTTT. This translates into CASIYLWANTEAFF.

The gene calls are TRBV18 and TRBJ2-3, with 8 bases aligning to TRBD2. The germline V gene has CDR1 KGHSH and CDR2 LQKENI. J was trimmed by 1 base and V by 2 bases; bases with no gene match: 2. This CDR3 is built from 15 residues. CDR3: CASSPISGGTDTQYF. The DNA of the CDR3 is TGTGCCAGCTCACCAATTAGCGGGGGCACAGATACGCAGTATTTT.

The V and J genes are TRBV4-3 and TRBJ2-5, with no clear D. The end of the DNA fits TRBJ2-7 better, so the J call may be wrong. Germline CDR1 LGHNA, CDR2 YSLEER. The CDR3 is 17 amino acids. The CDR3 loop reads CASSQDLLGGNTYEQYF. In DNA form, the CDR3 reads TGCGCCAGCAGCCAAGATCTTCTAGGCGGTAACACCTACGAGCAGTACTTC.

This chain uses TRBV18 with TRBJ2-7; possible D gene TRBD1, 6 bases. Germline assignment: CDR1 KGHSH and CDR2 LQKENI. The CDR3 covers 16 residues. Between the trimmed V and J ends, which lost 5 bases and 1 base, there was a span of 18 bases. The CDR3 DNA sequence: TGTGCCAGCTCATTACAGGGTTCTGCTGGGTCCTACGAGCAGTACTTC. Protein sequence: CASSLQGSAGSYEQYF.